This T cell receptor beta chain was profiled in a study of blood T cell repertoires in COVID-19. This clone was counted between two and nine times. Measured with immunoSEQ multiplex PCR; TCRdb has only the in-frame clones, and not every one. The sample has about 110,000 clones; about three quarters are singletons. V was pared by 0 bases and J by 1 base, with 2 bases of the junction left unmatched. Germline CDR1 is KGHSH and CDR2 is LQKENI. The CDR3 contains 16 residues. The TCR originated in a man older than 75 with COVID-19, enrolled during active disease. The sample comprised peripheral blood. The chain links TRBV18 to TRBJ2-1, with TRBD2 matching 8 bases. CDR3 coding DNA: TGTGCCAGCTCACCACCCTCGGGGGGGTCCTACAATGAGCAGTTCTTC. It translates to CASSPPSGGSYNEQFF. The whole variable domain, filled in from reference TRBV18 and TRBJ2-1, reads NAGVMQNPRHLVRRRGQEARLRCSPMKGHSHVYWYRQLPEEGLKFMVYLQKENIIDESGMPKERFSAEFPKEGPSILRIQQVVRGDSAAYFCASSPPSGGSYNEQFFGPGTRLTVL.